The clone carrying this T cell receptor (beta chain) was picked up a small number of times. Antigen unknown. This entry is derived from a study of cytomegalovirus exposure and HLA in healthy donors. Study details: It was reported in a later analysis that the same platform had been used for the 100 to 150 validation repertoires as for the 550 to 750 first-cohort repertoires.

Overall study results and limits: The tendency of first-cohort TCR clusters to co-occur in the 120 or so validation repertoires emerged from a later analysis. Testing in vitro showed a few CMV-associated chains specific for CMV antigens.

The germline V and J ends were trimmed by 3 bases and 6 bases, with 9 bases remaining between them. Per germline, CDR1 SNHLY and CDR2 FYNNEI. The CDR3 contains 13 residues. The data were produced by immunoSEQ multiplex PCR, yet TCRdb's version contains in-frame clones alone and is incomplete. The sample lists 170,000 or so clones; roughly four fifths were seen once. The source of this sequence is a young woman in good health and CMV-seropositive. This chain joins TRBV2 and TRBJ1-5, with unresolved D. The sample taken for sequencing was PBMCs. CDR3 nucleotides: TGTGCCAGCAGTGAGGACTTGGGTCAGCCCCAGCATTTT. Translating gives CASSEDLGQPQHF. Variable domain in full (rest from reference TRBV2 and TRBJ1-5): EPEVTQTPSHQVTQMGQEVILRCVPISNHLYFYWYRQILGQKVEFLVSFYNNEISEKSEIFDDQFSVERPDGSNFTLKIRSTKLEDSAMYFCASSEDLGQPQHFGDGTRLSIL.